These T cell receptor beta chains were read from a single sample in a study of blood T cell repertoires in COVID-19. Generated by immunoSEQ multiplex PCR, the TCRdb table keeps only in-frame clones and is missing some. The sample carries roughly 150,000 clones, about 80% recorded once. The sequencing sample was made of PBMCs or T cells enriched from blood (not recorded which). Receptor source: a man over 45 in a cohort exposed to, infected with or recovered from COVID-19 (not recorded which). Each CDR3 is given with its conserved first and last residue. A D gene is named only where the DNA matches it firmly. Only some rows state a clone size, as once, few, many or a class for expanded clones.

TRBV3-1/TRBV3-2	-	TRBJ2-7	-	TGTGCCAGCAGCCAAGATCGGGAACGGCCGGAGGCCGAGCAGTACTTC	CASSQDRERPEAEQYF
TRBV19	-	TRBJ1-2	TRBD1	TGTGCCAGTAGTCCGAGCACAGGGGGATTCTATGGCTACACCTTC	CASSPSTGGFYGYTF
TRBV5-4	-	TRBJ2-2	-	TGTGCCAGTAGAGACGGGAGGAACACCGGGGAGCTGTTTTTT	CASRDGRNTGELFF
TRBV6-5	once	TRBJ1-1	TRBD1	TGTGCTGCAGGGGGCGCCTACACTGAAGCTTTCTTT	CAAGGAYTEAFF
TRBV19	once	TRBJ1-1	-	TGTGCCAGTAGTGTGGGGCTAAACACTGAAGCTTTCTTT	CASSVGLNTEAFF
TRBV28	-	TRBJ1-1	-	TGTGCCAGCAGCCCCCAACTAAACACTGAAGCTTTCTTT	CASSPQLNTEAFF
TRBV11-2	few	TRBJ2-6	-	TGTGCCAGCAGCCGTCCTGGGGCCAACGTCCTGACTTTC	CASSRPGANVLTF
TRBV5-1	-	TRBJ1-2	TRBD1	TGCGCCAGCAGCTCCTGGACAGGGTTGTATGGCTACACCTTC	CASSSWTGLYGYTF
TRBV30	-	TRBJ1-1	TRBD1	TGTGCCTGGAGTGGGGCCTCGGGACAGGGGAGGACTGAAGCTTTCTTT	CAWSGASGQGRTEAFF
TRBV9	-	TRBJ2-1	-	TGTGCCAGCAGCGACGGGAATAGGGTTGAGCAGTTCTTC	CASSDGNRVEQFF
TRBV19	once	TRBJ2-2	-	TGTGCCAGTAGTATGGAGGACAGGAACACCGGGGAGCTGTTTTTT	CASSMEDRNTGELFF
TRBV5-6	-	TRBJ2-3	TRBD2	TGTGCCAGCAGCCACCTCAGACTAGCGGGAGTTGATACGCAGTATTTT	CASSHLRLAGVDTQYF
TRBV21-1	-	TRBJ1-2	-	TGTGCCAGCAGCAAAGAACAGAAAGGGGGTCACTATGGCTACACCTTC	CASSKEQKGGHYGYTF
TRBV27	-	TRBJ2-1	TRBD2	TGTGCCAGCAGTAGACTAGCGGGGAATGAGCAGTTCTTC	CASSRLAGNEQFF
TRBV28	-	TRBJ2-1	TRBD2	TGTGCCAGCAGTGCCGCGCGGGAGTTGAGTAATGAGCAGTTCTTC	CASSAARELSNEQFF
TRBV29-1	-	TRBJ1-6	-	TGCAGCGTTCGGGAGAGTGGGACTTCACCCCTCCACTTT	CSVRESGTSPLHF
TRBV11-2	-	TRBJ1-6	-	TGTGCCAGCAGCTTAGTTGGCGGAGACGGTTCACCCCTCCACTTT	CASSLVGGDGSPLHF
TRBV7-2	once	TRBJ2-3	TRBD1	TGTGCCAGCACCCTGCGGGGACAGGTTTCAGATACGCAGTATTTT	CASTLRGQVSDTQYF
TRBV9	once	TRBJ2-5	-	TGTGCCAGCAGCGTAGGAGGGGGGGTCCAGAAGGAGACCCAGTACTTC	CASSVGGGVQKETQYF
TRBV12-3/TRBV12-4	-	TRBJ1-4	-	TGTGCCAGCAGTTTTGGGGACACCAAAAAACTGTTTTTT	CASSFGDTKKLFF
TRBV4-3	-	TRBJ1-1	-	TGCGCCAGCAGCCCAGAGCCGACCGGGACACCGAAAGCTTTCTTT	CASSPEPTGTPKAFF
TRBV7-9	-	TRBJ2-5	TRBD1	TGTGCCAGCAGTCTCATGGCGGGGACAGGGGGTAAAACCCAGTACTTC	CASSLMAGTGGKTQYF
TRBV7-9	-	TRBJ2-5	-	TGTGCCAGCAGCCCCCGGGAAGGAGGTTGGGAGACCCAGTACTTC	CASSPREGGWETQYF
TRBV6-5	-	TRBJ2-7	TRBD1	TGTGCCAGCAGGTTAGGACAGGGGGCGCGGGAGCAGTACTTC	CASRLGQGAREQYF
TRBV3-1/TRBV3-2	-	TRBJ2-4	TRBD1	TGTGCCAGCAGCCAGGGGACAGAGAAAAACATTCAGTACTTC	CASSQGTEKNIQYF
TRBV19	-	TRBJ2-1	-	TGTGCCAGTAGTCTTTCGACATCGAAAAGGATCGGTGAGCAGTTCTTC	CASSLSTSKRIGEQFF
TRBV6-2/TRBV6-3	-	TRBJ1-1	-	TGTGCCAGCAGTTGGTACAGGGAAGCTTTCTTT	CASSWYREAFF
TRBV7-8	once	TRBJ2-1	TRBD2	TGTGCCAGCAGCTTAGGGGTAGCGGGGTACAATGAGCAGTTCTTC	CASSLGVAGYNEQFF
TRBV7-6	-	TRBJ2-7	TRBD1	TGTGCCAGCAGCCTCGACAGGGTTGCCTACGAGCAGTACTTC	CASSLDRVAYEQYF
TRBV4-2	-	TRBJ2-5	TRBD2	TGTGCCAGCAGCCAAGGGCGGGAGGGAGAGACCCAGTACTTC	CASSQGREGETQYF